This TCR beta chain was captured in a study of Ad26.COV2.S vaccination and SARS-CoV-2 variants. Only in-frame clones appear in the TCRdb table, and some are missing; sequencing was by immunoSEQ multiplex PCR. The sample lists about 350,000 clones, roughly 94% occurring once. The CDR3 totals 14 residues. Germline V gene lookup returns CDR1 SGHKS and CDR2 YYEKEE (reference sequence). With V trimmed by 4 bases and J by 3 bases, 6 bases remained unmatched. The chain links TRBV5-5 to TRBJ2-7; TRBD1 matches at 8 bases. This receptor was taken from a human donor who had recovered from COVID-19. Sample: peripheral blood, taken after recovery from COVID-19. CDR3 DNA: TGTGCCAGCAGCACAGGACAGGGATTCTACGAGCAGTACTTC. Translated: CASSTGQGFYEQYF.